This TCR beta chain was documented in a study of blood T cell repertoires in COVID-19. Whole-study context: T cells, B-cell-depleted T cells, or PBMCs supplied cDNA or gDNA.

Produced via immunoSEQ multiplex PCR; TCRdb's table is partial and in-frame only. The sample lists a few hundred thousand clones, roughly four fifths seen once, with approximately 3.6% in the top ten. CDR1 and CDR2 from the germline V gene are SNHLY and FYNNEI. The CDR3 is 16 amino acids. The ends lost 7 bases at V and 5 bases at J; junction bases unmatched: 10. Participants were aged about 18 to 90 years, lived in 20 to 30 US areas, and enrolled virtually. Self-reported history from a screening survey and questionnaire set each donor's cohort. All recovered Cohort 3 donors got two negative PCRs, got clearance, or saw symptom resolution.

The sample was PBMCs or T cells enriched from blood (not recorded which). The source is a woman in her sixties or seventies who had recovered from COVID-19. V is TRBV2 and J is TRBJ2-3; 12 bases align to TRBD2. In nucleotides, the CDR3 is TGTGCCAGCATACGTAACCGACTAGCGGGAGTAGATACGCAGTATTTT. It encodes CASIRNRLAGVDTQYF.